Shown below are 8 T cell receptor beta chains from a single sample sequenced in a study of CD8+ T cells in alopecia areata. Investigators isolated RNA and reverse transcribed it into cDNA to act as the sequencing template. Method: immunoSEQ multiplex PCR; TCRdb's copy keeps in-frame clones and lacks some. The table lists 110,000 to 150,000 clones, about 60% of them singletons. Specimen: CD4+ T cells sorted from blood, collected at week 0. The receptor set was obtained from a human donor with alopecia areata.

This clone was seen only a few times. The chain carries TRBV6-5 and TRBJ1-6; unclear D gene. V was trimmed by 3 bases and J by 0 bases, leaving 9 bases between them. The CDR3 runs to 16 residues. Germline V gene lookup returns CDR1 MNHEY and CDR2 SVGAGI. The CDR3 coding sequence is TGTGCCAGCAGTTATGGTTCAAGCTCCTATAATTCACCCCTCCACTTT. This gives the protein CASSYGSSSYNSPLHF.

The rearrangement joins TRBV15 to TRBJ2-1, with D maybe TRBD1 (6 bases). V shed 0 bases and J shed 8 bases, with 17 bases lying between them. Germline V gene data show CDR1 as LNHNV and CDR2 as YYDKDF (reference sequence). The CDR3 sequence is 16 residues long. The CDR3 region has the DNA TGTGCCACCAGCAGAGATGGGGGCACAACGTCGTATGAGCAGTTCTTC. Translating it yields CATSRDGGTTSYEQFF.

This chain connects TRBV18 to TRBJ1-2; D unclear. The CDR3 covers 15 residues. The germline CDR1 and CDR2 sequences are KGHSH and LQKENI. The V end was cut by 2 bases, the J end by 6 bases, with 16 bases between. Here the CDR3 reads CASSPGMVLLDGYTF. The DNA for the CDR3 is TGTGCCAGCTCACCAGGAATGGTACTTCTTGATGGCTACACCTTC.

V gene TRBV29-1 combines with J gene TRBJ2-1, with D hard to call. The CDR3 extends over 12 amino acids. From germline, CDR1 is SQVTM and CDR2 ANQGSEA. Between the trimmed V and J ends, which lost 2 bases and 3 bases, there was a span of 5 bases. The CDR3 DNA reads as TGCAGCGTTGAACGGGTCTACAATGAGCAGTTCTTC. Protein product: CSVERVYNEQFF.

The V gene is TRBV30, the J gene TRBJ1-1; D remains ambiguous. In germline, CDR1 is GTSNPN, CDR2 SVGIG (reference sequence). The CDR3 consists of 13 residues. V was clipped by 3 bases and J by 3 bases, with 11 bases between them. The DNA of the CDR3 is TGTGCCTGGAGGGTAGGCGGTCACACTGAAGCTTTCTTT. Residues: CAWRVGGHTEAFF.

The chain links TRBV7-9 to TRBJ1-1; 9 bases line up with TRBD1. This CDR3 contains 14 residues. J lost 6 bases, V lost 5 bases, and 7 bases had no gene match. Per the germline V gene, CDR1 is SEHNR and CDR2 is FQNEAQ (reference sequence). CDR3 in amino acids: CASSLTGQGSEAFF. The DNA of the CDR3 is TGTGCCAGCAGCCTAACGGGACAGGGCTCTGAAGCTTTCTTT.

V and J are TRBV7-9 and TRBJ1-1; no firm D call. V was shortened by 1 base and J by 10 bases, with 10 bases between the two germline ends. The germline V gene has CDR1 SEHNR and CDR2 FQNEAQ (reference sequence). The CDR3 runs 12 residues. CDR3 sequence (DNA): TGTGCCAGCAGCTTAGGAGGGCTGGGAGCTTTCTTT. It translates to CASSLGGLGAFF.

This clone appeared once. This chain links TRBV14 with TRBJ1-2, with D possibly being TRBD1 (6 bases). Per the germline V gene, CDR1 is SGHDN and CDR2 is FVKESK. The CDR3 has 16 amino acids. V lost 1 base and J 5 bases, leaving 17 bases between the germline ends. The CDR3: CASSQGEDRALYGYTF. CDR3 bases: TGTGCCAGCAGCCAAGGAGAGGACAGAGCGTTATATGGCTACACCTTC.